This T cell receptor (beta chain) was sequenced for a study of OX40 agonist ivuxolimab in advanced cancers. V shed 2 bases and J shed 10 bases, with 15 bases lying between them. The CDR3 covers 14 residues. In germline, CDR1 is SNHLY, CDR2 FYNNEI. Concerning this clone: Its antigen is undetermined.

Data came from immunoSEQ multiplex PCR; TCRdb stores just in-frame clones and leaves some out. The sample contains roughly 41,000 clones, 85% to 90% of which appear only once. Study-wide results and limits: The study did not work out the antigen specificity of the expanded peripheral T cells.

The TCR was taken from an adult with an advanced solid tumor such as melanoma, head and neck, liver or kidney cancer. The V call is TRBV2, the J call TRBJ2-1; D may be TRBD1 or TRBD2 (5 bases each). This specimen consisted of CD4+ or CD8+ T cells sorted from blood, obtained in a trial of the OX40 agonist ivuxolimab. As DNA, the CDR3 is TGTGCCAGCAGTGAACTGGGGGAAGGTCTCGAGCAGTTCTTC. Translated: CASSELGEGLEQFF.